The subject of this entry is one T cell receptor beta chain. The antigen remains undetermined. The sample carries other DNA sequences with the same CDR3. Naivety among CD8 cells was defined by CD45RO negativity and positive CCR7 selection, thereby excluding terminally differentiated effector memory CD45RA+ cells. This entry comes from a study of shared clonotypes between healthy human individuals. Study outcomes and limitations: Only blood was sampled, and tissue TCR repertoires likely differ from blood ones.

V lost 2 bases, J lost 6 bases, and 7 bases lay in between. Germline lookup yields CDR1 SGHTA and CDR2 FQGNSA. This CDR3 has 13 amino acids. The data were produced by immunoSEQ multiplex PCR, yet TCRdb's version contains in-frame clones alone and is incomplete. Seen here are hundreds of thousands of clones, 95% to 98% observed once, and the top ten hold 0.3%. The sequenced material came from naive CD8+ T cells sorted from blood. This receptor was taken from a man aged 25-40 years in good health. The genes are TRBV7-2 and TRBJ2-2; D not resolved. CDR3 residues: CASSLQGSGELFF. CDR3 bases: TGTGCCAGCAGCTTACAAGGATCCGGGGAGCTGTTTTTT. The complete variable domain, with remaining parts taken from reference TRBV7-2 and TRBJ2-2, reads GAGVSQSPSNKVTEKGKDVELRCDPISGHTALYWYRQSLGQGLEFLIYFQGNSAPDKSGLPSDRFSAERTGGSVSTLTIQRTQQEDSAVYLCASSLQGSGELFFGEGSRLTVL.